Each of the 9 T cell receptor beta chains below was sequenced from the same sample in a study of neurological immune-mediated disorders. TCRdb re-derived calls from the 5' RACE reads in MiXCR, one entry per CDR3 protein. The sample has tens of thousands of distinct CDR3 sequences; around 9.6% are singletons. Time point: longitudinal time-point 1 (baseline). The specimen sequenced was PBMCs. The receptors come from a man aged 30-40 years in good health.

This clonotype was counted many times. The CDR3 region is CASSFTYAQPQHF. Here the CDR3 DNA reads TGTGCCAGCAGTTTCACATACGCTCAGCCCCAGCATTTT. The chain combines TRBV28 with TRBJ1-5, with D unresolved. Germline CDR1 reads MDHEN; CDR2 reads SYDVKM. V dropped 3 bases and J dropped 6 bases, with 9 bases sitting between them. This CDR3 contains 13 residues.

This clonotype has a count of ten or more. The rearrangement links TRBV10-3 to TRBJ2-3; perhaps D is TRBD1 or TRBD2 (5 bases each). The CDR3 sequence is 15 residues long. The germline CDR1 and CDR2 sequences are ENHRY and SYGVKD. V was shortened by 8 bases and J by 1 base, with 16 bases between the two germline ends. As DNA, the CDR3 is TGTGCCATCCTCAGGGACCGGGAAGGCACAGATACGCAGTATTTT. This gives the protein CAILRDREGTDTQYF.

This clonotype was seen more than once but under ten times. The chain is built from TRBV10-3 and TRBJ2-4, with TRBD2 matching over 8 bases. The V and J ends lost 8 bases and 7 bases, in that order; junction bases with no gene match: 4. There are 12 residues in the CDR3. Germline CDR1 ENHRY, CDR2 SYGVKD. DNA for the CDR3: TGTGCCATCGGGGGCGGGAGGAACATTCAGTACTTC. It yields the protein CAIGGGRNIQYF.

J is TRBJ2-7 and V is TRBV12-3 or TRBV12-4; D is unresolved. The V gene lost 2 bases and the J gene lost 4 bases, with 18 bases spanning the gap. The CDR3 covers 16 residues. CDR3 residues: CASSLLLPPQQYEQYF. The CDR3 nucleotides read TGTGCCAGCAGTTTATTACTCCCCCCCCAGCAGTACGAGCAGTACTTC.

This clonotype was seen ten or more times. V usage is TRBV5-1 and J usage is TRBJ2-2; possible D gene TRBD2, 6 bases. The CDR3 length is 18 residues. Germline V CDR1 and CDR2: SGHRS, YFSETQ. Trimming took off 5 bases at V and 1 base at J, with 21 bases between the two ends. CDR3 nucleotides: TGCGCCAGCAGATATCTGACTAGTGTATTTCTGAACACCGGGGAGCTGTTTTTT. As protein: CASRYLTSVFLNTGELFF.

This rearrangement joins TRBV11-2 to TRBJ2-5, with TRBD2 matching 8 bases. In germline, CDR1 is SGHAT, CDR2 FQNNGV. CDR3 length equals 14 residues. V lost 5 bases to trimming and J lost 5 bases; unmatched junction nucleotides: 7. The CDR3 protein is CASSTSGSSETQYF. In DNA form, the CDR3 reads TGTGCCAGCAGCACCAGCGGGAGTAGCGAGACCCAGTACTTC.

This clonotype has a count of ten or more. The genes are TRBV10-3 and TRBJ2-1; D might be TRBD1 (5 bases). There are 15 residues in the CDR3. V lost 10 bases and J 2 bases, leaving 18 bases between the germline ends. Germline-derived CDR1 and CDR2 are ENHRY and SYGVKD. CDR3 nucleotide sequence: TGTGCCACCGAAATATCCGAAGGGGCCTACAATGAGCAGTTCTTC. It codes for CATEISEGAYNEQFF.

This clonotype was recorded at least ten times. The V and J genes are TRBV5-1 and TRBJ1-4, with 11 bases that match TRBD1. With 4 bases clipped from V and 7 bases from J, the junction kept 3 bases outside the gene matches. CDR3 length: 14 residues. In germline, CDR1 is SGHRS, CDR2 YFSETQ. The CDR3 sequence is CASSGGTGGEKLFF. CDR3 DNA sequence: TGCGCCAGCAGCGGCGGGACAGGGGGTGAAAAACTGTTTTTT.

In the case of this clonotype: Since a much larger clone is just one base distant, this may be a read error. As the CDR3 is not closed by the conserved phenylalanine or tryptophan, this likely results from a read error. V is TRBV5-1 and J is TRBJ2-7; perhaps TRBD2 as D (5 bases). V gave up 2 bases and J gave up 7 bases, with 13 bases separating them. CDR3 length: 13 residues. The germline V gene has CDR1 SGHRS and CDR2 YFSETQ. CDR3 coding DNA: TGCGCCAGCAGCTTTAAACTAGAGGGTGAGCAGTACTTA. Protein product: CASSFKLEGEQYL.